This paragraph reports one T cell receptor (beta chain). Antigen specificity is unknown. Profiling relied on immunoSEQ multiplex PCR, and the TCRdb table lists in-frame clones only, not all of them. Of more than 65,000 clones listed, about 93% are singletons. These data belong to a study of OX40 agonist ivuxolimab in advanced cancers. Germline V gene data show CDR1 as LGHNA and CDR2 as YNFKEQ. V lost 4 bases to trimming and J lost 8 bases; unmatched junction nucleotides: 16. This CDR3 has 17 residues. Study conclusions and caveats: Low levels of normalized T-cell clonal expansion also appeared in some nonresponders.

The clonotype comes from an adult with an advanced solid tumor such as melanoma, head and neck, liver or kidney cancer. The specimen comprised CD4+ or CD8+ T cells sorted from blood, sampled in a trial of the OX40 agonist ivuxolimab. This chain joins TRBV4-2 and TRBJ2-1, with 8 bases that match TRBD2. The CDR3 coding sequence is TGTGCCAGCAGCCCTTCCGAAAGCGGGAGTACGGGCGATGAGCAGTTCTTC. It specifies CASSPSESGSTGDEQFF.